This TCR beta chain originates from a study of shared T cell receptors in the human thymus. Some clones are missing from TCRdb's copy, which holds only in-frame ones; the method was immunoSEQ multiplex PCR. The table lists roughly 560,000 clones, approximately 78% of them singletons, with 0.013% in the top ten. Germline V lookup: CDR1 SGHRS, CDR2 YFSETQ. V dropped 4 bases and J dropped 4; count of bases not matched to a gene: 8. This CDR3 is built from 14 residues. The sample also formed part of further work on human thymus T cells. That source adds: Overlap was high between thymic repertoires from unrelated individuals, as reported in related research.

The chain couples TRBV5-1 to TRBJ2-7; 7 nucleotides agree with TRBD1. The sequencing sample was made of thymocytes. The TCR originated in a boy less than two years old with a congenital heart defect. The CDR3 DNA reads as TGCGCCAGCAGCCGATGGAAGGGGGCGTACGAGCAGTACTTC. Amino acids: CASSRWKGAYEQYF.